This T cell receptor (beta chain) was sequenced for a study of cytomegalovirus exposure and HLA in healthy donors. Whole-study results and caveats: Among immune exposure information, only CMV serostatus was available.

Vbeta (60) and Jbeta (13) primers were used in the PCR. TCRdb's table, derived via immunoSEQ multiplex PCR, lists solely in-frame clones and lacks some. This table holds about 190,000 clones, more than 75% found once. In regard to this clone: Its antigen remains unknown.

This CDR3 is 14 amino acids long. Germline CDR1 MGHRA, CDR2 YSYEKL. The V segment lost 4 bases and the J segment 2 bases; nucleotides outside the gene matches: 4. The rearrangement uses TRBV4-1 and TRBJ2-5; the match to TRBD1 covers 7 bases. This TCR was sampled from a woman aged 18-29 years in good health and CMV-seronegative. Sequenced: PBMCs. Here the CDR3 DNA reads TGCGCCAGCAGCCTCCAGGGACAGCAAGAGACCCAGTACTTC. This codes for CASSLQGQQETQYF.